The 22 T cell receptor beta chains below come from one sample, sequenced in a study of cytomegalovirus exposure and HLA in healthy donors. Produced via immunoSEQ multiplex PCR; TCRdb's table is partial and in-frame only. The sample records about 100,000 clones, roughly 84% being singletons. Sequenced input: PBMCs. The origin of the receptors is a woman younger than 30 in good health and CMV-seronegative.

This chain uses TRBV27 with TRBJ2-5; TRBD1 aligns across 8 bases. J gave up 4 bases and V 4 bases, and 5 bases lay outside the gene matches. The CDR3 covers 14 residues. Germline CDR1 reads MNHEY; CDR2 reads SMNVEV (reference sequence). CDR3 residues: CASSSWTGRETQYF. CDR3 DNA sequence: TGTGCCAGCAGTTCCTGGACAGGGAGAGAGACCCAGTACTTC.

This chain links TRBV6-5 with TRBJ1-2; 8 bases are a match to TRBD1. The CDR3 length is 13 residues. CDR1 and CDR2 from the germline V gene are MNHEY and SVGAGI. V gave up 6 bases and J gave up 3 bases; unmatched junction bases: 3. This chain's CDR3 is CASRLTGDYGYTF. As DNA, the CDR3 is TGTGCCAGCAGATTGACAGGGGACTATGGCTACACCTTC.

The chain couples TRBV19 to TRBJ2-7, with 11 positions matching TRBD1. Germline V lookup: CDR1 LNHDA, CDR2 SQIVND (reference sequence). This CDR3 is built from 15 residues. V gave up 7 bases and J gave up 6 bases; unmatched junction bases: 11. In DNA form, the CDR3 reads TGTGCCAGTACCGCACGCCGGGACAGGGGGAGCGAGCAGTACTTC. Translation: CASTARRDRGSEQYF.

The CDR3 region is CATSRELWDSDNEQFF. The CDR3 region has the DNA TGTGCCACCAGCAGAGAGTTGTGGGACAGTGACAATGAGCAGTTCTTC. The chain carries TRBV15 and TRBJ2-1, with 7 bases fitting TRBD1. This CDR3 contains 16 residues. CDR1 is LNHNV, CDR2 YYDKDF, per germline (reference sequence). V lost 0 bases, J lost 5 bases, and 7 bases stayed unmatched.

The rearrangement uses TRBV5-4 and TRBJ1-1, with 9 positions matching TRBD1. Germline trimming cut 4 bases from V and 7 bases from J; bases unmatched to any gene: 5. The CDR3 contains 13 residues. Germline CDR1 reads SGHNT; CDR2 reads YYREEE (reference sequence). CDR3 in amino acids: CASSPRDRDEAFF. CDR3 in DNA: TGTGCCAGCAGCCCCAGGGACAGGGATGAAGCTTTCTTT.

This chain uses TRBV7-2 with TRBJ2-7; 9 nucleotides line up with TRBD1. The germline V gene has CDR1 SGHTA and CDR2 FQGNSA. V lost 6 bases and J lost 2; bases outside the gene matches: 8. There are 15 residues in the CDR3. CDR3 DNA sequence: TGTGCCAGCAGTTTCCGGACAGGGGAACCCTACGAGCAGTACTTC. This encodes CASSFRTGEPYEQYF.

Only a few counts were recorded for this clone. CDR3 in amino acids: CASSFRGGEGNSPLHF. CDR3 in DNA: TGTGCCAGCAGTTTCCGTGGGGGGGAGGGTAATTCACCCCTCCACTTT. The chain uses TRBV27 and TRBJ1-6; possible D gene TRBD1, 5 bases. CDR1 and CDR2 (germline): MNHEY, SMNVEV (reference sequence). The CDR3 totals 16 residues. V shed 3 bases and J shed 6 bases, with 15 bases lying between them.

The CDR3 loop is CASSPPGLTGELFF. Written as DNA, the CDR3 is TGTGCCAGCTCACCACCGGGGCTCACCGGGGAGCTGTTTTTT. The rearrangement uses TRBV18 and TRBJ2-2; tentative D call: TRBD1 (5 bases). The CDR3 is 14 residues long. Trimming removed 0 bases at V and 4 bases at J, with 6 bases between. From germline, CDR1 is KGHSH and CDR2 LQKENI. Filled out from reference TRBV18 and TRBJ2-2, the complete variable domain reads NAGVMQNPRHLVRRRGQEARLRCSPMKGHSHVYWYRQLPEEGLKFMVYLQKENIIDESGMPKERFSAEFPKEGPSILRIQQVVRGDSAAYFCASSPPGLTGELFFGEGSRLTVL.

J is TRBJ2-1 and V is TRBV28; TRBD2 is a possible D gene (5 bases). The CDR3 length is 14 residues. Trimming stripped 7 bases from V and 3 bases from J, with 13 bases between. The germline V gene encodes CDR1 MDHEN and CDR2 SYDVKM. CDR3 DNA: TGTGCCAGCATCCTCTCCGGGGACTACAATGAGCAGTTCTTC. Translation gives CASILSGDYNEQFF.

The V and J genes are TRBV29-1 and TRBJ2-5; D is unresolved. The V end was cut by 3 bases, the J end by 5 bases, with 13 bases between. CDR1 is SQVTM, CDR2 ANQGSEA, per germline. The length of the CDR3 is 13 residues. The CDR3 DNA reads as TGCAGCGTTGACGGGTCACTGGGTGAGACCCAGTACTTC. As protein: CSVDGSLGETQYF.

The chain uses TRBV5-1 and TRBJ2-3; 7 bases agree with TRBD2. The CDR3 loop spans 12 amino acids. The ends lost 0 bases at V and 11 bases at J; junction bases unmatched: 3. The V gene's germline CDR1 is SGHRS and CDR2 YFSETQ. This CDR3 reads CASSLVGLEQYF. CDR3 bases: TGCGCCAGCAGCTTGGTCGGACTAGAGCAGTATTTT.

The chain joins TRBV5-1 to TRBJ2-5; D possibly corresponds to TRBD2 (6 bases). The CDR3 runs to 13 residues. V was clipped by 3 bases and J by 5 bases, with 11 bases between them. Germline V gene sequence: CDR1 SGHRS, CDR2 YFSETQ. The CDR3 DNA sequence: TGCGCCAGCAGCTCGGGACTTTTGGAGACCCAGTACTTC. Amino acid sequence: CASSSGLLETQYF.

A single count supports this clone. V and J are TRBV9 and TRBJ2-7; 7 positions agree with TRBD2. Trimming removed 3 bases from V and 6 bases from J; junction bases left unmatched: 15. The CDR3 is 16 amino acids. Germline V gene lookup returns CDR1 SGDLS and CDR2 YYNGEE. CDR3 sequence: CASSAGGAISHGEQYF. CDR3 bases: TGTGCCAGCAGCGCGGGGGGTGCCATCTCGCACGGCGAGCAGTACTTC.

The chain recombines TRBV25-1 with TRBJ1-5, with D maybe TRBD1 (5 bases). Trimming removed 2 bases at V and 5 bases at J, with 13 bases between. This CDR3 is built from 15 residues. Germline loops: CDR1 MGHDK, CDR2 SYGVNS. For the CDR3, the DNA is TGTGCCAGCAGTGAAAACGGCAGGGAGGATCAGCCCCAGCATTTT. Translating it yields CASSENGREDQPQHF.

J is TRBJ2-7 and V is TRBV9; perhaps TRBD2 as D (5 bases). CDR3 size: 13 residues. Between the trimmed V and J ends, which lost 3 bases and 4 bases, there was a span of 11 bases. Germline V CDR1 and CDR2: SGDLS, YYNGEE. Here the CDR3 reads CASSAGLEYEQYF. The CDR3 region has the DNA TGTGCCAGCAGCGCCGGACTTGAATACGAGCAGTACTTC.

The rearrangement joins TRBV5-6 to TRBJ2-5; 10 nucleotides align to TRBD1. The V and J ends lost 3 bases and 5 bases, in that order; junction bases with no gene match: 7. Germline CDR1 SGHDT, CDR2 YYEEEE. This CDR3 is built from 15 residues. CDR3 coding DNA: TGTGCCAGCAGCTCCGGGACAGGGGAGGGGGAGACCCAGTACTTC. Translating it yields CASSSGTGEGETQYF.

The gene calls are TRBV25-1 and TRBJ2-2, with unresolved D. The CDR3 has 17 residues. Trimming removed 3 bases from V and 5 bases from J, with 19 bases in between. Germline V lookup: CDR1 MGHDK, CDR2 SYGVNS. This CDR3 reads CASSDSESLTRTGELFF. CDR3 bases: TGTGCCAGCAGTGATTCCGAGAGTCTAACCAGGACCGGGGAGCTGTTTTTT.

The CDR3 DNA follows: TGTGCCAGCAGCGCCCAGACAGGAAACTCTGGGGCCAACGTCCTGACTTTC. It specifies CASSAQTGNSGANVLTF. The rearrangement joins TRBV7-9 to TRBJ2-6; a possible D gene is TRBD1 (6 bases). V gave up 5 bases and J gave up 0 bases, with 14 bases separating them. The germline CDR1 and CDR2 sequences are SEHNR and FQNEAQ (reference sequence). This CDR3 is 17 amino acids long.

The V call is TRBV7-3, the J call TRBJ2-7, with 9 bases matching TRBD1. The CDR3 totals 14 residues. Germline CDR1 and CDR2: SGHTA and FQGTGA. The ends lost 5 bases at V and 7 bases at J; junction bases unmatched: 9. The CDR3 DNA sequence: TGTGCCAGCAGCCCCGGGACAGGGAGATGGGAGCAGTACTTC. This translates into CASSPGTGRWEQYF.

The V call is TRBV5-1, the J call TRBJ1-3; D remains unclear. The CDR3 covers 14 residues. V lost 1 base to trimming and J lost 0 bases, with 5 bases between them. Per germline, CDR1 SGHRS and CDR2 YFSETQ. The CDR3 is CASSLTGSGNTIYF. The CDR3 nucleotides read TGCGCCAGCAGCTTGACGGGCTCTGGAAACACCATATATTTT. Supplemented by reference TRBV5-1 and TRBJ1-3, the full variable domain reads KAGVTQTPRYLIKTRGQQVTLSCSPISGHRSVSWYQQTPGQGLQFLFEYFSETQRNKGNFPGRFSGRQFSNSRSEMNVSTLELGDSALYLCASSLTGSGNTIYFGEGSWLTVV.

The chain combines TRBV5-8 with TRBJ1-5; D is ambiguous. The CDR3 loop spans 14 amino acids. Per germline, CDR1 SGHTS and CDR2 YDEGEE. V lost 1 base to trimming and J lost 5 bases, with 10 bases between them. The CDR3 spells CASSLLTLDQPQHF. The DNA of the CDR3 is TGTGCCAGCAGCTTGTTAACTCTAGATCAGCCCCAGCATTTT.

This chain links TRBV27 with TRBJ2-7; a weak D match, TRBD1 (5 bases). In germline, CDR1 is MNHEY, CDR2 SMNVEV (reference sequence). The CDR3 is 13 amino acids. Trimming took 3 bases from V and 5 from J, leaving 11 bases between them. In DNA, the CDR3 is TGTGCCAGCAGTTTGCAGGGAAAGGACGAGCAGTACTTC. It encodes CASSLQGKDEQYF.